Below, one T cell receptor beta chain is given with its context. This record comes from a study of cytomegalovirus exposure and HLA in healthy donors. Trimming left V 3 bases short and J 0 bases short, with 15 bases between. The CDR3 is 17 amino acids. The germline gives CDR1 MGHDK, CDR2 SYGVNS. Primers included in the PCR were 60 Vbeta and 13 Jbeta primers. Sequenced by immunoSEQ multiplex PCR; TCRdb stores in-frame clones only, minus some. Among roughly 130,000 clones listed, approximately 79% were seen once. What was sequenced was PBMCs. The genes are TRBV25-1 and TRBJ1-3, with D hard to call. This TCR was sampled from a man in his thirties or forties in good health and CMV-seronegative. The CDR3 bases are TGTGCCAGCAGTGATTTGGGTCAGGTATTCTCTGGAAACACCATATATTTT. It is translated as CASSDLGQVFSGNTIYF.